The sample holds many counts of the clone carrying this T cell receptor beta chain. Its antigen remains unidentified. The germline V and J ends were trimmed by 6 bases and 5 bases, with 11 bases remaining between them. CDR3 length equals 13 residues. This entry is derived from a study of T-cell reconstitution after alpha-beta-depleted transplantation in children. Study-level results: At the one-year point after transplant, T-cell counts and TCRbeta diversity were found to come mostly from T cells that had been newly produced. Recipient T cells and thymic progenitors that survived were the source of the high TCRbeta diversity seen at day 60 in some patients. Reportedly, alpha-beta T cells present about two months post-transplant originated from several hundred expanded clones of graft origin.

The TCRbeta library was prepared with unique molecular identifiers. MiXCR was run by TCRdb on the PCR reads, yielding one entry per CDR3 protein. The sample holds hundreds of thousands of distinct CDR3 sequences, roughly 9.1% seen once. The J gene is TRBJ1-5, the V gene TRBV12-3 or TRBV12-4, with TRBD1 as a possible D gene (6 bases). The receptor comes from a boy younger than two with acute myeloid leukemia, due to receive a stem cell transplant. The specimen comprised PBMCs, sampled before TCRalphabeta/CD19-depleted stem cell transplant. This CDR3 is CASSWGAYQPQHF. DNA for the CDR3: TGTGCCAGCAGCTGGGGGGCGTATCAGCCCCAGCATTTT.